The 18 T cell receptor beta chains given below trace back to one sample, sequenced in a study of cytomegalovirus exposure and HLA in healthy donors. It was with 60 Vbeta and 13 Jbeta primers that the PCR ran. Libraries were prepared by immunoSEQ multiplex PCR; TCRdb keeps only in-frame clonotypes and omits some of them. This sample has roughly 140,000 clones; approximately 84% occur once, and the top ten carry 9.7%. The sample consisted of PBMCs. The receptors derive from a woman aged 60-75 years in good health and CMV-seropositive.

The chain employs TRBV28 and TRBJ1-4, with 10 bases matching TRBD1. V lost 6 bases, J lost 7 bases, and 8 bases stayed unmatched. The germline V gene has CDR1 MDHEN and CDR2 SYDVKM. The length of the CDR3 is 15 residues. CDR3 residues: CASRTPGQGLEKLFF. The CDR3 nucleotides read TGTGCCAGCAGGACTCCGGGACAGGGGCTTGAAAAACTGTTTTTT.

The chain uses TRBV25-1 and TRBJ2-3, with D hard to call. The CDR3 contains 12 residues. V was cut by 8 bases and J by 2 bases, with 8 bases left in between. The germline V gene encodes CDR1 MGHDK and CDR2 SYGVNS. The CDR3 DNA reads as TGTGCCAGCCGGAGTCTCACAGATACGCAGTATTTT. Amino acid sequence: CASRSLTDTQYF.

This chain connects TRBV7-8 to TRBJ2-5; tentative D call: TRBD2 (5 bases). The CDR3 runs to 12 residues. The germline V gene encodes CDR1 SGHVS and CDR2 FQNEAQ. V lost 3 bases to trimming and J lost 3 bases, with 5 bases between them. This chain's CDR3 is CASSLGEETQYF. CDR3 DNA: TGTGCCAGCAGCTTGGGAGAAGAGACCCAGTACTTC.

The V call is TRBV27, the J call TRBJ2-7; possible D gene TRBD2, 6 bases. From germline, CDR1 is MNHEY and CDR2 SMNVEV (reference sequence). The CDR3 totals 14 residues. The V end lost 2 bases, the J end lost 3 bases, and 11 bases lay between the germline ends. CDR3 sequence (DNA): TGTGCCAGCAGTTTAATGGGAGGTCGCTACGAGCAGTACTTC. Amino acids: CASSLMGGRYEQYF.

The genes are TRBV30 and TRBJ2-1; perhaps TRBD1 as D (7 bases). The ends were cut back, 3 bases at V and 7 bases at J, with 16 bases in the middle. The CDR3 loop spans 14 amino acids. The V gene's germline CDR1 is GTSNPN and CDR2 SVGIG (reference sequence). CDR3 DNA: TGTGCCTGGAGGGCAGGGGGGAACCTTAATGAGCAGTTCTTC. Translated, it gives CAWRAGGNLNEQFF. Together with reference TRBV30 and TRBJ2-1, the CDR3 gives the full variable domain: SQTIHQWPATLVQPVGSPLSLECTVEGTSNPNLYWYRQAAGRGLQLLFYSVGIGQISSEVPQNLSASRPQDRQFILSSKKLLLSDSGFYLCAWRAGGNLNEQFFGPGTRLTVL.

The chain carries TRBV9 and TRBJ2-7; D is undetermined. The length of the CDR3 is 15 residues. The germline CDR1 and CDR2 sequences are SGDLS and YYNGEE. With 0 bases removed from V and 2 bases from J, the gap between germline ends came to 12 bases. The CDR3 reads CASSVAGVGAYEQYF. CDR3 coding DNA: TGTGCCAGCAGCGTAGCGGGTGTGGGTGCCTACGAGCAGTACTTC. Based on the CDR3 plus reference TRBV9 and TRBJ2-7, the full variable domain is DSGVTQTPKHLITATGQRVTLRCSPRSGDLSVYWYQQSLDQGLQFLIQYYNGEERAKGNILERFSAQQFPDLHSELNLSSLELGDSALYFCASSVAGVGAYEQYFGPGTRLTVT.

The rearrangement links TRBV7-8 to TRBJ1-1; D gene unclear. This CDR3 is 15 amino acids long. Germline CDR1 reads SGHVS; CDR2 reads FQNEAQ. V was shortened by 5 bases and J by 4 bases, with 17 bases between the two germline ends. The CDR3 sequence is CASSIDRHPSTEAFF. Written as DNA, the CDR3 is TGTGCCAGCAGCATAGATCGCCATCCGAGCACTGAAGCTTTCTTT.

This sequence joins TRBV7-8 and TRBJ2-5, with 12 positions matching TRBD2. The CDR3 loop spans 18 amino acids. Germline-derived CDR1 and CDR2 are SGHVS and FQNEAQ. Losses at the gene ends were 1 base for V and 4 bases for J; bases not matched to a gene: 10. Written as DNA, the CDR3 is TGTGCCAGCAGCTTAGTCGACCTAGCGGGAGGGTGGGGAGAGACCCAGTACTTC. It encodes CASSLVDLAGGWGETQYF.

V usage is TRBV7-2 and J usage is TRBJ2-7; TRBD2 matches at 10 bases. V lost 1 base to trimming and J lost 7 bases; unmatched junction nucleotides: 1. CDR1 and CDR2 from the germline V gene are SGHTA and FQGNSA. This CDR3 spans 13 amino acids. CDR3 DNA sequence: TGTGCCAGCAGCTTAGTTAGCGGGAGGGAGCAGTACTTC. It codes for CASSLVSGREQYF.

The chain uses TRBV7-9 and TRBJ2-1, with D perhaps matching TRBD1 (6 bases). Germline V gives CDR1 SEHNR, CDR2 FQNEAQ (reference sequence). CDR3 length: 13 amino acids. Trimming cost V 1 base and J 7 bases, with 8 bases left between them. CDR3 amino acids: CASSLDRENEQFF. CDR3 sequence (DNA): TGTGCCAGCAGCTTAGACAGGGAGAATGAGCAGTTCTTC.

The chain couples TRBV18 to TRBJ2-5; TRBD1 matches at 7 bases. Germline lookup yields CDR1 KGHSH and CDR2 LQKENI. CDR3 size: 15 residues. Losses at the gene ends were 0 bases for V and 2 bases for J; bases not matched to a gene: 3. The CDR3, as DNA: TGTGCCAGCTCACCACCGGGGACAGTACAAGAGACCCAGTACTTC. It codes for CASSPPGTVQETQYF.

J is TRBJ2-5 and V is TRBV9, with 7 bases identical to TRBD1. The end of the DNA fits TRBJ2-7 better, so the J call may be wrong. The germline gives CDR1 SGDLS, CDR2 YYNGEE. The CDR3 contains 16 residues. CDR3 residues: CASSSQQGYLAGEQYF. The CDR3 bases are TGTGCCAGCAGCTCCCAACAGGGGTACCTGGCGGGCGAGCAGTACTTC.

This clone turned up a few times. The rearrangement links TRBV6-1 to TRBJ1-1; 10 nucleotides align to TRBD1. The CDR3 has 17 residues. J was trimmed by 11 bases and V by 1 base; bases with no gene match: 16. The V gene's germline CDR1 is MNHNS and CDR2 SASEGT. The CDR3 reads CASSEGWGGTGVMYAFF. DNA of the CDR3: TGTGCCAGCAGTGAAGGGTGGGGTGGGACAGGGGTAATGTATGCTTTCTTT.

This clone was seen only a few times. The same CDR3 can be traced to other DNA sequences in this sample. This rearrangement joins TRBV28 to TRBJ1-1, with D unresolved. V dropped 1 base and J dropped 3 bases, with 3 bases sitting between them. The CDR3 sequence is 12 residues long. Per germline, CDR1 MDHEN and CDR2 SYDVKM. For the CDR3, the DNA is TGTGCCAGCAGTTTATCAGACACTGAAGCTTTCTTT. Amino acids: CASSLSDTEAFF.

This chain joins TRBV19 and TRBJ2-5; TRBD2 agrees at 7 bases. The CDR3 consists of 20 residues. The trim removed 6 bases at V and 4 bases at J, leaving 26 bases unmatched. The V gene's germline CDR1 is LNHDA and CDR2 SQIVND (reference sequence). CDR3: CASSDLPSSGLNWGAETQYF. CDR3 nucleotide sequence: TGTGCCAGTAGCGATCTCCCCTCTAGCGGCCTCAATTGGGGTGCAGAGACCCAGTACTTC.

This sequence joins TRBV30 and TRBJ2-1, with 13 bases matching TRBD2. The CDR3 is made up of 14 amino acids. In germline, CDR1 is GTSNPN, CDR2 SVGIG (reference sequence). Trimming removed 4 bases from V and 8 bases from J; junction bases left unmatched: 5. DNA for the CDR3: TGTGCCTGGATAGGACTAGCGGGAGTCCATGAGCAGTTCTTC. This translates into CAWIGLAGVHEQFF.

The chain carries TRBV7-3 and TRBJ1-2, with D perhaps matching TRBD1 (6 bases). Germline assignment: CDR1 SGHTA and CDR2 FQGTGA. V lost 2 bases to trimming and J lost 0 bases, with 16 bases between them. The CDR3 contains 17 residues. The CDR3 DNA follows: TGTGCCAGCAGCTTAGGTCCCCGGGGGGCTGCTAACTATGGCTACACCTTC. Protein sequence: CASSLGPRGAANYGYTF.

The chain carries TRBV5-6 and TRBJ2-7; no reliable D call. The germline CDR1 and CDR2 sequences are SGHDT and YYEEEE. The CDR3 runs 12 residues. V was shortened by 2 bases and J by 5 bases, with 8 bases between the two germline ends. The CDR3 sequence: CASSFGWDEQYF. CDR3 DNA sequence: TGTGCCAGCAGCTTCGGGTGGGACGAGCAGTACTTC.